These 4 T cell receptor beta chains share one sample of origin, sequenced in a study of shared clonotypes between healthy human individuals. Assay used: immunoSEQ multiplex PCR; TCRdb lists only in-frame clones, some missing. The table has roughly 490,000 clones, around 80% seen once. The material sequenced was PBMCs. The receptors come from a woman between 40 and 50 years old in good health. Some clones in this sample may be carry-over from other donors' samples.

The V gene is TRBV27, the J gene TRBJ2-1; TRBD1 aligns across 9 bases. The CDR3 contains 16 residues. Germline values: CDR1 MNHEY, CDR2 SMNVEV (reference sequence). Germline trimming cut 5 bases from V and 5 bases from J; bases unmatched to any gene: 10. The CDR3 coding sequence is TGTGCCAGCAGTCCCCGAATTGGGACAGGGAACAATGAGCAGTTCTTC. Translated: CASSPRIGTGNNEQFF.

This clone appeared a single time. The CDR3, as DNA: TGTGCCAGTACTGGGCTGACAGGGAATGAAAAACTGTTTTTT. Translating it yields CASTGLTGNEKLFF. The chain has TRBV19 and TRBJ1-4; 7 bases map to TRBD1. V trimming: 7 bases; J trimming: 5 bases; junction bases outside the gene matches: 7. This CDR3 is 14 amino acids long. In germline, CDR1 is LNHDA, CDR2 SQIVND (reference sequence).

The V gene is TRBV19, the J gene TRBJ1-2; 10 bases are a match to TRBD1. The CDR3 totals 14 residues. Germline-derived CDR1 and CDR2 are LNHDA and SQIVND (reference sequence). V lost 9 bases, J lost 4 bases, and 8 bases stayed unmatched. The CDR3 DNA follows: TGTGCCAGCGCACCGGGACAGGGGCCCTATGGCTACACCTTC. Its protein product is CASAPGQGPYGYTF.

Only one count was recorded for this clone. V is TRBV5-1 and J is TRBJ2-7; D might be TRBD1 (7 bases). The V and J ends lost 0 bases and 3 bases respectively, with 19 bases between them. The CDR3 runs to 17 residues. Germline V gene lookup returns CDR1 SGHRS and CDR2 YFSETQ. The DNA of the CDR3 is TGCGCCAGCAGCTTGGCTGGGTCCGGACAGGACTACTACGAGCAGTACTTC. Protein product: CASSLAGSGQDYYEQYF. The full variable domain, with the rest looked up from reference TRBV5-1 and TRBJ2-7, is KAGVTQTPRYLIKTRGQQVTLSCSPISGHRSVSWYQQTPGQGLQFLFEYFSETQRNKGNFPGRFSGRQFSNSRSEMNVSTLELGDSALYLCASSLAGSGQDYYEQYFGPGTRLTVT.